There are a few counts of the clone carrying this T cell receptor beta chain. Its antigen is unknown. This specimen comes from a study of radiotherapy plus CTLA-4 blockade in lung cancer. Study in general: Among enrolled patients, roughly 20% responded and 31% achieved disease control. The study's findings and limits: The study found tumor-derived TCR clones expanded in blood after radiotherapy plus ipilimumab. Early clonal dynamics of blood T cells, together with interferon-beta, were reported as the best response predictor.

The CDR3 has 13 residues. The ends lost 2 bases at V and 9 bases at J; junction bases unmatched: 3. Germline lookup yields CDR1 MDHEN and CDR2 SYDVKM. Chemo-refractory metastatic non-small-cell lung cancer patients underwent focal radiation alongside CTLA-4 blockade with ipilimumab. Some clones are missing from TCRdb's copy, which holds only in-frame ones; the method was immunoSEQ multiplex PCR. The table lists around 44,000 clones, approximately 80% of them singletons. V and J are TRBV28 and TRBJ1-5, with 8 bases fitting TRBD1. The source was peripheral blood, collected from a patient treated with radiotherapy plus ipilimumab. The TCR was taken from a human donor with non-small cell lung cancer whose response to radiotherapy plus ipilimumab could not be evaluated. The CDR3 reads CASSLSRGRPQHF. DNA of the CDR3: TGTGCCAGCAGTTTAAGCAGGGGGCGGCCCCAGCATTTT.